This is a list of T cell receptor beta chains from one sample in a study of breast tumors, draining lymph nodes, adjacent tissues. Each CDR3 protein gets one entry after TCRdb re-called the multiplex PCR reads with MiXCR. The sample holds roughly 120,000 distinct CDR3 sequences; 20% are singletons and the top ten take less than 4.5%. Sequencing input: axillary lymph node tissue. These receptors originate from a female donor with breast cancer. Some clones in this sample may be carry-over from other donors' samples. The CDR3 runs from the conserved cysteine through the conserved F or W. D genes are given only for firm matches. A row's size may be missing; if present it is once, few, many or a size class.

v_gene: TRBV29-1
abundance: many
d_gene: -
CDR3aa: CSDRDGSIYNEQFF

v_gene: TRBV12-3/TRBV12-4
abundance: -
d_gene: TRBD1
CDR3aa: CASSQTGVGAQHF

v_gene: TRBV6-1
abundance: -
d_gene: TRBD2
CDR3aa: CASSDKFRTSDNNEQFF

v_gene: TRBV19
abundance: many
d_gene: -
CDR3aa: CATSSGGGYGYTF

v_gene: TRBV6-5
abundance: -
d_gene: -
CDR3aa: CASSKNLGETEAFF

v_gene: TRBV6-1
abundance: many
d_gene: TRBD1
CDR3aa: CASSESWRGTGNEQYF

v_gene: TRBV5-1
abundance: many
d_gene: -
CDR3aa: CASSALGGYNEQFF

v_gene: TRBV20-1
abundance: many
d_gene: -
CDR3aa: CSALPPGAYNEQFF

v_gene: TRBV10-2
abundance: many
d_gene: -
CDR3aa: CATRLSTDTQYF

v_gene: TRBV20-1
abundance: many
d_gene: TRBD2
CDR3aa: CSARAPVGTSGSITGELFF

v_gene: TRBV18
abundance: -
d_gene: TRBD2
CDR3aa: CASSHTETFWTSESYEQYF

v_gene: TRBV6-1
abundance: many
d_gene: -
CDR3aa: CASSDEFATTYGYTF

v_gene: TRBV3-1
abundance: few
d_gene: TRBD2
CDR3aa: CASSQTGGANEQFF

v_gene: TRBV10-3
abundance: many
d_gene: TRBD2
CDR3aa: CAIGSTSGTTYEQYF

v_gene: TRBV6-6
abundance: many
d_gene: -
CDR3aa: CASSLPQETQYF

v_gene: TRBV18
abundance: few
d_gene: -
CDR3aa: CASSPLNHNEQFF

v_gene: TRBV20-1
abundance: -
d_gene: -
CDR3aa: CSAGRSSPDYGQYF

v_gene: TRBV20-1
abundance: medium-sized
d_gene: TRBD1
CDR3aa: CSARPMGTGDSYEQYF

v_gene: TRBV10-1
abundance: many
d_gene: -
CDR3aa: CASSERRSSYNEQFF

v_gene: TRBV20-1
abundance: many
d_gene: TRBD1
CDR3aa: CSATTTGDSNQPQHF

v_gene: TRBV19
abundance: many
d_gene: TRBD1
CDR3aa: CASRWGQGFRNEKLFF

v_gene: TRBV6-1
abundance: -
d_gene: -
CDR3aa: CASRETGNQPQHF

v_gene: TRBV19
abundance: -
d_gene: TRBD1
CDR3aa: CASSMWTGDYGYTF

v_gene: TRBV15
abundance: many
d_gene: -
CDR3aa: CATSIFSGVRVF

v_gene: TRBV27
abundance: many
d_gene: TRBD1
CDR3aa: CASSPGQLNYGYTF

v_gene: TRBV7-2
abundance: many
d_gene: -
CDR3aa: CASSAGGDTQYF

v_gene: TRBV7-2
abundance: many
d_gene: TRBD2
CDR3aa: CASSFSGESTDTQYF

v_gene: TRBV18
abundance: -
d_gene: TRBD1
CDR3aa: CASSPSDRGWEHHGYTF

v_gene: TRBV7-9
abundance: many
d_gene: -
CDR3aa: CASSLTDSGANVLTF

v_gene: TRBV20-1
abundance: many
d_gene: -
CDR3aa: CSARKRVNSNQPQHF

v_gene: TRBV27
abundance: many
d_gene: -
CDR3aa: CASSSVTSRVTDTQYF

v_gene: TRBV5-1
abundance: many
d_gene: -
CDR3aa: CASSPVGGETQYF

v_gene: TRBV7-8
abundance: many
d_gene: -
CDR3aa: CASRRGSGNTIYF

v_gene: TRBV7-8
abundance: many
d_gene: TRBD1
CDR3aa: CASSPDRGFNYGYTF

v_gene: TRBV3-1
abundance: many
d_gene: -
CDR3aa: CASSRQTWETQYF

v_gene: TRBV19
abundance: many
d_gene: TRBD2
CDR3aa: CASSIGRGGRDEQFF

v_gene: TRBV5-1
abundance: many
d_gene: -
CDR3aa: CASSGGGGMTQETQYF

v_gene: TRBV5-1
abundance: many
d_gene: TRBD1
CDR3aa: CASSLELAGTGHYEQYF

v_gene: TRBV20-1
abundance: many
d_gene: TRBD1
CDR3aa: CSARDHRGVEPQHF

v_gene: TRBV12-3/TRBV12-4
abundance: many
d_gene: TRBD1
CDR3aa: CASSPRGTGTYEQYF